These T cell receptor beta chains were read from a single sample in a study of cytomegalovirus exposure and HLA in healthy donors. TCRdb's copy holds only in-frame clones and misses some; the assay was immunoSEQ multiplex PCR. The data show 75,000 to 90,000 clones, around 85% seen once. The specimen was PBMCs. Source of these receptors: a man between 40 and 49 years old in good health and CMV-seropositive. CDR3s include the opening cysteine and the closing phenylalanine or tryptophan. The D gene is left open where the match is weak. The listing skips clone size in some rows; elsewhere it reads once, few, many or a size class.

J | V | size | D | DNA | CDR3
TRBJ1-1 | TRBV28 | few | TRBD1 | TGTGCCAGCAGTTTGGCAGGGGGCGCGGGGACTGAAGCTTTCTTT | CASSLAGGAGTEAFF
TRBJ2-3 | TRBV6-5 | few | TRBD2 | TGTGCCAGCAGACGTAGCGGGGGGGAGACAGATACGCAGTATTTT | CASRRSGGETDTQYF
TRBJ2-7 | TRBV7-2 | NA | TRBD2 | TGTGCCAGCAGCTTAGTGGGTACTAGCGGGAATAACGAGCAGTACTTC | CASSLVGTSGNNEQYF
TRBJ2-7 | TRBV30 | few | NA | TGTGCCTGGGGGCAGAGCTCCTACGAGCAGTACTTC | CAWGQSSYEQYF
TRBJ2-3 | TRBV6-6 | NA | NA | TGTGCCAGCAGTTACGGGGGGATAGGTGCAGATACGCAGTATTTT | CASSYGGIGADTQYF
TRBJ1-4 | TRBV7-6 | NA | NA | TGTGCCAGCAGCCCCCAGGGGTATGAAAAACTGTTTTTT | CASSPQGYEKLFF
TRBJ2-3 | TRBV7-9 | NA | NA | TGTGCCAGCAGCCCACAGGGAGGCACAGATACGCAGTATTTT | CASSPQGGTDTQYF
TRBJ1-3 | TRBV12-5 | NA | NA | TGTGCTAGTGGTCCTGGACAGCTTGGAAACACCATATATTTT | CASGPGQLGNTIYF
TRBJ1-1 | TRBV6-5 | NA | TRBD1 | TGTGCCAGCAGTTACTCGATACAGGGGGCGCCCACTGAAGCTTTCTTT | CASSYSIQGAPTEAFF
TRBJ2-7 | TRBV29-1 | NA | TRBD1 | TGCAGCGTTCGACAGGGGGCTGTCGAGCAGTACTTC | CSVRQGAVEQYF
TRBJ2-7 | TRBV19 | once | TRBD2 | TGTGCCAGTAGTATTACTAGCGGGGGGAGAGAGCAGTACTTC | CASSITSGGREQYF
TRBJ2-4 | TRBV6-1 | few | NA | TGTGCCAGCACGTTAGAACGAGCCAAAAACATTCAGTACTTC | CASTLERAKNIQYF
TRBJ2-5 | TRBV12-5 | NA | TRBD2 | TGTGCTAGTGGTTTGGTACTCGGTGGGGGGGAAGAGACCCAGTACTTC | CASGLVLGGGEETQYF
TRBJ2-7 | TRBV5-6 | NA | TRBD1 | TGTGCCAGCAGCTCGACAGGGGGGACCTACGAGCAGTACTTC | CASSSTGGTYEQYF
TRBJ2-7 | TRBV9 | NA | TRBD1 | TGTGCCAGCAGCTTACAGGGGGGCGAGCAGTACTTC | CASSLQGGEQYF
TRBJ2-2 | TRBV7-6 | NA | NA | TGTGCCAGCAGCTTAGGTCTTTTCCTTAACACCGGGGAGCTGTTTTTT | CASSLGLFLNTGELFF
TRBJ1-5 | TRBV2 | NA | TRBD1 | TGTGCCAGCAGCCTGACAGGGGGAAGGAATCAGCCCCAGCATTTT | CASSLTGGRNQPQHF
TRBJ1-2 | TRBV6-1 | few | TRBD1 | TGTGCCAGCAGCCACACCGGGACAGGACGCTATGGCTACACCTTC | CASSHTGTGRYGYTF
TRBJ2-6 | TRBV19 | few | TRBD1 | TGTGCCAGTAGTTACTTAAGACAGGGCTTCGGGGCCAACGTCCTGACTTTC | CASSYLRQGFGANVLTF
TRBJ1-1 | TRBV6-5 | NA | NA | TGTGCCAGCACAGACTGGGCAGGGCCGAACACTGAAGCTTTCTTT | CASTDWAGPNTEAFF
TRBJ1-2 | TRBV4-1 | NA | NA | TGCGCCAGCAGCCAAGCCAGGGGCTATGGCTACACCTTC | CASSQARGYGYTF
TRBJ2-7 | TRBV10-3 | few | TRBD1 | TGTGCCATCAGGGACAGGGCCTACGAGCAGTACTTC | CAIRDRAYEQYF
TRBJ1-3 | TRBV5-4 | NA | NA | TGTGCCAGCAGCTTGGGGGCGGGGCGGACCTCTGGAAACACCATATATTTT | CASSLGAGRTSGNTIYF
TRBJ2-2 | TRBV9 | NA | NA | TGTGCCAGCAGCGTCCGGGGGGCCACCGGGGAGCTGTTTTTT | CASSVRGATGELFF
TRBJ2-7 | TRBV28 | NA | TRBD2 | TGTGCCAGCGAGAGACCGGGACTAGCGGGACCCGAGCAGTACTTC | CASERPGLAGPEQYF
TRBJ2-3 | TRBV2 | NA | TRBD1 | TGTGCCAGCAGGCGGACAGGGAATACTAACGGGTATTTT | CASRRTGNTNGYF
TRBJ2-1 | TRBV19 | NA | TRBD2 | TGTGCCAGTAGTATAGCCCCCTTTGGGCGCGGGGGGGATGAGCAGTTCTTC | CASSIAPFGRGGDEQFF
TRBJ1-6 | TRBV7-9 | NA | NA | TGTGCCAGCAGCTCCGGGTCCTATTCACCCCTCCACTTT | CASSSGSYSPLHF
TRBJ2-2 | TRBV5-1 | once | TRBD2 | TGCGCCAGCAGCTTGAGCGGGGTTTCTACCGGGGAGCTGTTTTTT | CASSLSGVSTGELFF
TRBJ1-3 | TRBV6-6 | NA | NA | TGTGCCAGCAGGCCCCCCCAGGCCTCTGGAAACACCATATATTTT | CASRPPQASGNTIYF